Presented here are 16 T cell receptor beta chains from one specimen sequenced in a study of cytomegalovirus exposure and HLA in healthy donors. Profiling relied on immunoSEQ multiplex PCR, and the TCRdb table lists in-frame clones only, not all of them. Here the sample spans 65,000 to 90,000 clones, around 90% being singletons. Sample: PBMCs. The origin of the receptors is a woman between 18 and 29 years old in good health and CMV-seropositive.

CDR3 in amino acids: CASSEDWTVNNSPLHF. The DNA of the CDR3 is TGTGCCAGCAGCGAGGATTGGACAGTAAATAATTCACCCCTCCACTTT. The rearrangement links TRBV2 to TRBJ1-6; D is possibly TRBD1 (6 bases). CDR3 length equals 16 residues. Germline assignment: CDR1 SNHLY and CDR2 FYNNEI. Trimming left V 6 bases short and J 5 bases short, with 17 bases between.

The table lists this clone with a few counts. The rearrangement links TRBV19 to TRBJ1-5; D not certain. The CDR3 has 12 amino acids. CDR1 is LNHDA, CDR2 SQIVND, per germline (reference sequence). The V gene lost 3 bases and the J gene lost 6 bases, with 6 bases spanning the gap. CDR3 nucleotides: TGTGCCAGTAGTATCGGTGGTCAGCCCCAGCATTTT. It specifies CASSIGGQPQHF.

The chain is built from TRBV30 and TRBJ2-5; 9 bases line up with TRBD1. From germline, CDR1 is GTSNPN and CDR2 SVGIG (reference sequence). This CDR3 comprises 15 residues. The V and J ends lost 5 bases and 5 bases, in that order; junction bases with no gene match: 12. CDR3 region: CAWGGTGTTRETQYF. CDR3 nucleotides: TGTGCCTGGGGTGGGACAGGGACTACCCGGGAGACCCAGTACTTC.

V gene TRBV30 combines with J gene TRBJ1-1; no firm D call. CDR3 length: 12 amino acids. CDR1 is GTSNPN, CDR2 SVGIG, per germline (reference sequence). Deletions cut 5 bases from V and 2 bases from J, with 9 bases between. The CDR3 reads CAWGGRNTEAFF. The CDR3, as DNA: TGTGCCTGGGGAGGCCGTAACACTGAAGCTTTCTTT.

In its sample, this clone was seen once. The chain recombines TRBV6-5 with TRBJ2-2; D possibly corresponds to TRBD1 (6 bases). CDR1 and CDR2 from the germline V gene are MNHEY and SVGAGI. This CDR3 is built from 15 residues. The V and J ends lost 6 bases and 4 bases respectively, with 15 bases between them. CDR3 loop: CASSPLGAGTGELFF. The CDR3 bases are TGTGCCAGCAGCCCCCTGGGGGCGGGCACCGGGGAGCTGTTTTTT.

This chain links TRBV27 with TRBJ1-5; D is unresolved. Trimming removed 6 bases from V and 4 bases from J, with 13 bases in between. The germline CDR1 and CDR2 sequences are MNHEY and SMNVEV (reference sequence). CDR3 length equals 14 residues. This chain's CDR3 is CASRGFGRNQPQHF. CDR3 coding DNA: TGTGCCAGCAGGGGATTCGGGAGAAATCAGCCCCAGCATTTT.

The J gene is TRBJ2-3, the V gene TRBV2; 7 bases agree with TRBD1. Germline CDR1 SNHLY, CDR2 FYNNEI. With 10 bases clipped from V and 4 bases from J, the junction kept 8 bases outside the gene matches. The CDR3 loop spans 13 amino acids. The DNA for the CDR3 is TGTGCCAACCGTAGGGACAGCCCAGATACGCAGTATTTT. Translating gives CANRRDSPDTQYF.

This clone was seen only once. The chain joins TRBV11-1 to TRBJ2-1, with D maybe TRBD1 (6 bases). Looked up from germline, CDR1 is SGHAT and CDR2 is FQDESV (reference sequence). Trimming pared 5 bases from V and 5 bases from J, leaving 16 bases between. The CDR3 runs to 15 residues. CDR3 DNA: TGTGCCAGCAGCCCGGGACAAGGGGACCACAATGAGCAGTTCTTC. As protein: CASSPGQGDHNEQFF.

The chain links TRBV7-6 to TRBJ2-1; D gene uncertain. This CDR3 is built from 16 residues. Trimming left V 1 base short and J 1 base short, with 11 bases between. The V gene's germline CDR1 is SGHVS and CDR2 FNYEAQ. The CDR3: CASSLETVWSYNEQFF. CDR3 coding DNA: TGTGCCAGCAGCTTAGAAACGGTGTGGTCCTACAATGAGCAGTTCTTC.

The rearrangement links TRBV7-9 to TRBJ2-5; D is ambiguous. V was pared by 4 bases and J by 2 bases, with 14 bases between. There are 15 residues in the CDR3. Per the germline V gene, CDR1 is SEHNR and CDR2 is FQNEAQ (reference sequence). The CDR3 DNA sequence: TGTGCCAGCAGCTCGGCGGCCTCAAAACAAGAGACCCAGTACTTC. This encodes CASSSAASKQETQYF.

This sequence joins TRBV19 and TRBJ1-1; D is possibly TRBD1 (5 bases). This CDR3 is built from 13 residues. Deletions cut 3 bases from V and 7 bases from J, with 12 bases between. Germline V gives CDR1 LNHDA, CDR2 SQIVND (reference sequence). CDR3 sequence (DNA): TGTGCCAGTAGTATTGGGGGGGAACTTGAAGCTTTCTTT. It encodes CASSIGGELEAFF.

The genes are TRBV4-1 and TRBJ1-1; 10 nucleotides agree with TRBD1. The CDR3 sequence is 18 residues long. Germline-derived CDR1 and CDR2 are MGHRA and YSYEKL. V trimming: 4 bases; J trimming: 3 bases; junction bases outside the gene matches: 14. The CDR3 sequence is CASSLLAAGTGVYTEAFF. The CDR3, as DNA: TGCGCCAGCAGCCTTCTGGCCGCCGGGACAGGGGTTTACACTGAAGCTTTCTTT.

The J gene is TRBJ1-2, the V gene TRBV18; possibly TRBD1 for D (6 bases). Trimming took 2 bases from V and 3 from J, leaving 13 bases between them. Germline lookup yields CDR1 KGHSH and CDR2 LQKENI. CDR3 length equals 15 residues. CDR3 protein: CASSPGGNRDYGYTF. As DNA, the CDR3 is TGTGCCAGCTCACCAGGGGGCAACAGGGACTATGGCTACACCTTC.

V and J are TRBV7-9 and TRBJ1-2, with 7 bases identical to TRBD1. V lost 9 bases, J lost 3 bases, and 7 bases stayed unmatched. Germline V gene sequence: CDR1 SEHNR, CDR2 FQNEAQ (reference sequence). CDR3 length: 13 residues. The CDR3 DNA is TGTGCCAGTAACCCCGGGACAGACTATGGCTACACCTTC. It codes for CASNPGTDYGYTF. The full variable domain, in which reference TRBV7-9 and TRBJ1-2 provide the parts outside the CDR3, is DTGVSQNPRHKITKRGQNVTFRCDPISEHNRLYWYRQTLGQGPEFLTYFQNEAQLEKSRLLSDRFSAERPKGSFSTLEIQRTEQGDSAMYLCASNPGTDYGYTFGSGTRLTVV.

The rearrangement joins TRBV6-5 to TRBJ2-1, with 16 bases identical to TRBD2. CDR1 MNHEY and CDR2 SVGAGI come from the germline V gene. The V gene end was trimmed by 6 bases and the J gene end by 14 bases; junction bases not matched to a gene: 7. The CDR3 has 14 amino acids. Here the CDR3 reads CASRKPGTSGGEFF. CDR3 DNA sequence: TGTGCCAGCAGAAAACCTGGGACTAGCGGGGGGGAGTTCTTC.

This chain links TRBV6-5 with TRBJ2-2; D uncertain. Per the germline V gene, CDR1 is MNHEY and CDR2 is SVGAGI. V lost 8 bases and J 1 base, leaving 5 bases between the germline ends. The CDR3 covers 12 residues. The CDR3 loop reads CASLRNTGELFF. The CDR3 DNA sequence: TGTGCCAGCCTCCGGAACACCGGGGAGCTGTTTTTT.